This entry describes one TCR beta chain. A much larger clonotype is one base distant, so this may be a read error. This sample is drawn from a study of T cells in Graves' hyperthyroidism and ophthalmopathy. V was pared by 6 bases and J by 6 bases, with 7 bases of the junction left unmatched. The V gene's germline CDR1 is MDHEN and CDR2 SYDVKM. The CDR3 length is 14 residues. TCR beta CDR3 region amplification was performed from RNA transcripts. HTBI primers were employed in a first-round RT-PCR of the TCR CDR3. TCRdb re-analysed the multiplex PCR reads in MiXCR, keeping a single row per CDR3 protein. The table has some 550,000 distinct CDR3 sequences, roughly 15% seen once; the top ten hold roughly 3%.

This sequence was found in a woman between 35 and 50 years old with Graves' ophthalmopathy. The sample comprised blood. V usage is TRBV28 and J usage is TRBJ2-7, with 11 nucleotides matching TRBD1. As DNA, the CDR3 is TGTGCCAGCAGAACCTCCGGGACAGGGGGCGAGCAGTACTTC. Translating it yields CASRTSGTGGEQYF.